The text below deals with one T cell receptor (beta chain). Its antigen is not identified. The data were taken from a study of T cell responses to AZD1222 COVID-19 vaccine. Second-dose intervals near 4 or 12 weeks were combined. The protocol was immunoSEQ multiplex PCR, while the TCRdb copy is restricted to in-frame clones and leaves out a portion. Of about 48,000 clones listed, over 75% are singletons. The length of the CDR3 is 14 residues. The germline V and J ends were trimmed by 7 bases and 4 bases, with 17 bases remaining between them. Germline V gene sequence: CDR1 MDHEN, CDR2 SYDVKM. Whole-study results and caveats: Researchers took repertoire samples only after the peak T cell response had come. Vaccination with two AZD1222 doses was followed by a rise in Spike-specific TCR breadth and depth. Possibly, clonal diversity was underestimated; donors were largely white British and included more females.

V and J are TRBV28 and TRBJ2-7, with D perhaps TRBD2 (6 bases). Sequencing used peripheral blood, obtained 28 days after the second AZD1222 dose. This clonotype was sampled from an adult who received the AZD1222 COVID-19 vaccine. The CDR3 DNA is TGTGCCAGCATGGGGCCGGGAGAGATGTACGAGCAGTACTTC. Amino acid sequence: CASMGPGEMYEQYF.